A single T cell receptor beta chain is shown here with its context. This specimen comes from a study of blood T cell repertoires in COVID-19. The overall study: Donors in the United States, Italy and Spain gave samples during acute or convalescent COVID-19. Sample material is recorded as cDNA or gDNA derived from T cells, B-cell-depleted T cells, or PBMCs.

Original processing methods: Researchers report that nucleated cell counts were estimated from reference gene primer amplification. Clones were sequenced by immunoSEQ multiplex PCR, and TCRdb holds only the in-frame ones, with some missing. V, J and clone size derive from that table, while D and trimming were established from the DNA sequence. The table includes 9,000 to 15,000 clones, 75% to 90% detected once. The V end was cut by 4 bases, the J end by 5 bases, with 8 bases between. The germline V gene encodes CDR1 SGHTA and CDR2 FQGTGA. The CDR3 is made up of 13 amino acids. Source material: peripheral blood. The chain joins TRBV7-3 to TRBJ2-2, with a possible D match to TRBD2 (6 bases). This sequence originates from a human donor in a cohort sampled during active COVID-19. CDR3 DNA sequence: TGTGCCAGCAGCTCTGGGGGGACCGGGGAGCTGTTTTTT. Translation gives CASSSGGTGELFF.